This T cell receptor beta chain was found in a study of blood T cell repertoires in COVID-19 (TCRdb year 2020). Study-level background: Samples covering the acute and convalescent phases of COVID-19 were provided by collaborators in the United States, Italy and Spain. The samples were drawn from two sources: the first 160 participants of the ongoing ImmuneRACE study, and approximately 1,300 subjects contributed by 6 global collaborators. Where available, HLA class I and class II types were taken from metadata supplied by the sample provider and were not determined by assay-based typing. The prospective study material was composed of cDNA or gDNA derived from T cells, B-cell-depleted T cells, or PBMCs. The sample metadata nearly always contained a de-identified subject ID, COVID-19 status, age in years and sex. The dataset comprised deeply sampled blood TCRbeta repertoires from subjects exposed to, actively infected with, or recovered from COVID-19. The repertoires were released in a freely available public database intended as a resource for research on the immune response to SARS-CoV-2. Results the study describes overall, beyond this receptor: The quantity of clinical and demographic metadata differed by source and by participant and was supplied without curation.

TCRbeta CDR3 regions were amplified from genomic DNA by means of the immunoSEQ Assay, a bias-controlled multiplex PCR. The authors' pipeline ran thus. Within the assay, amplification of reference gene primers was used to estimate how many nucleated cells each sample contained. Sequence reads were collapsed and filtered to measure the absolute abundance of every unique TCRbeta CDR3 rearrangement. For each sample, productive Simpson clonality was calculated as the square root of Simpson's diversity index across productive rearrangements. The immuneACCESS repertoire file appears here via TCRdb, limited to in-frame rearrangements. These files lack a portion of the clones; in checked studies, under half of the deficit traces to unresolved V genes, and the cause of the others is not known. V and J calls and clone size are as listed in that table; D and trimming were resolved from the DNA. For this sample there are 170,000 or so clones; approximately 89% appear just once. Jointly, the top ten make up 6.2% of the sample.

According to the germline V gene, CDR1 reads MGHDK and CDR2 reads SYGVNS. The germline V and J ends show losses of 3 bases and 11 bases respectively, and no gene match explains 13 bases of the junction. From the cysteine through the phenylalanine, the CDR3 covers 15 amino acids. Only CDR3 DNA is held: 45 bases, read in frame from base 1. In the case of this clone: Its antigen remains undetermined. No per-base quality is available; no much larger clone lies one base away.

Participants in the prospective study were enrolled through a virtual design, were aged roughly 18 to 100 years, and lived in fewer than 30 United States geographic areas. Cohort assignment in the prospective study relied on participant-reported clinical history from a screening survey and a study questionnaire. Recovered participants in ImmuneRACE Cohort 3 were defined as having two consecutive negative NP/OP PCR tests, clearance from a healthcare professional, or resolution of symptoms. Mobile phlebotomists in the prospective study collected whole blood, serum and a nasopharyngeal or oropharyngeal swab from every participant. Over an approximately 2-month period, participants in the prospective study had the option of providing additional blood draws and questionnaires. Prospective study blood samples were shipped either frozen or at room temperature before DNA extraction.

The TCR comes from a man aged 40-50 years who had recovered from COVID-19. This receptor chain uses TRBV25-1 and TRBJ1-1; 9 bases in the junction line up with TRBD1. The sequencing sample was made of PBMCs or T cells enriched from blood (not recorded which). The sequence in DNA is TGTGCCAGCAGTGACTACCCGGGACAGGGAGGGAGGGCTTTCTTT. It translates to CASSDYPGQGGRAFF.